The rows below give T cell receptor beta chains drawn from one sample of a study of cytomegalovirus exposure and HLA in healthy donors. The method was immunoSEQ multiplex PCR; TCRdb's version includes in-frame clones alone and lacks a portion of them. The repertoire holds roughly 330,000 clones, about 85% seen once, with more than 0.9% in the top ten. The specimen sequenced was PBMCs. The receptor source for this set is a young woman in good health and CMV-seropositive. CDR3s include the opening cysteine and the closing phenylalanine or tryptophan. D genes are given only for firm matches. Rows may omit the clone size; those that give it use once, few, many or a size class.

abundance | d_gene | j_gene | v_gene | CDR3aa | CDR3nt
NA | NA | TRBJ2-5 | TRBV5-1 | CASSLATSGETQYF | TGCGCCAGCAGCTTGGCTACTTCCGGAGAGACCCAGTACTTC
NA | NA | TRBJ1-2 | TRBV7-9 | CASSLAGAVGYTF | TGTGCCAGCAGCTTAGCTGGGGCGGTTGGCTACACCTTC
NA | NA | TRBJ2-1 | TRBV6-5 | CASRPIGHNEQFF | TGTGCCAGCAGACCGATTGGACACAATGAGCAGTTCTTC
NA | NA | TRBJ2-2 | TRBV5-4 | CASSPISGFANTGELFF | TGTGCCAGCAGCCCAATCAGTGGTTTCGCGAACACCGGGGAGCTGTTTTTT
NA | TRBD2 | TRBJ2-5 | TRBV5-1 | CASGPGGQETQYF | TGCGCCAGCGGCCCGGGGGGACAAGAGACCCAGTACTTC
NA | NA | TRBJ2-7 | TRBV7-6 | CASSRQYSYEQYF | TGTGCCAGCAGTCGACAGTATTCCTACGAGCAGTACTTC
NA | NA | TRBJ1-1 | TRBV2 | CATRTTQRAFF | TGTGCCACCCGAACGACCCAGCGGGCTTTCTTT
NA | NA | TRBJ2-7 | TRBV5-6 | CASSRTGGSAGALYEQYF | TGTGCCAGCAGCCGCACGGGTGGAAGTGCAGGGGCGCTTTACGAGCAGTACTTC
NA | NA | TRBJ2-7 | TRBV2 | CASRRLGSSYEQYF | TGTGCCAGCAGGCGACTAGGGTCTTCCTACGAGCAGTACTTC
NA | NA | TRBJ2-3 | TRBV7-3 | CASSTGLGGNTQYF | TGTGCCAGCAGCACCGGACTAGGGGGGAATACGCAGTATTTT
NA | NA | TRBJ1-2 | TRBV15 | CATSSNTGVYGYTF | TGTGCCACCAGCAGCAACACAGGTGTCTATGGCTACACCTTC
NA | TRBD1 | TRBJ1-6 | TRBV6-1 | CASSEQGANSPLHF | TGTGCCAGCAGTGAACAGGGGGCGAACTCACCCCTCCACTTT
few | NA | TRBJ2-7 | TRBV19 | CASSLRADYEQYF | TGTGCCAGTAGTTTACGGGCAGACTACGAGCAGTACTTC
NA | NA | TRBJ2-7 | TRBV19 | CASSIVFRGTISYEQYF | TGTGCCAGTAGTATCGTTTTTAGGGGGACAATCTCCTACGAGCAGTACTTC
NA | TRBD2 | TRBJ2-7 | TRBV5-8 | CASSLSGGGAYEQYF | TGTGCCAGCAGCCTTAGCGGGGGGGGCGCCTACGAGCAGTACTTC
NA | NA | TRBJ1-6 | TRBV7-2 | CASSLWEARSPLHF | TGTGCCAGCAGCTTATGGGAGGCACGCTCACCCCTCCACTTT
NA | NA | TRBJ1-4 | TRBV19 | CASRGWANEKLFF | TGTGCCAGTAGAGGTTGGGCTAATGAAAAACTGTTTTTT